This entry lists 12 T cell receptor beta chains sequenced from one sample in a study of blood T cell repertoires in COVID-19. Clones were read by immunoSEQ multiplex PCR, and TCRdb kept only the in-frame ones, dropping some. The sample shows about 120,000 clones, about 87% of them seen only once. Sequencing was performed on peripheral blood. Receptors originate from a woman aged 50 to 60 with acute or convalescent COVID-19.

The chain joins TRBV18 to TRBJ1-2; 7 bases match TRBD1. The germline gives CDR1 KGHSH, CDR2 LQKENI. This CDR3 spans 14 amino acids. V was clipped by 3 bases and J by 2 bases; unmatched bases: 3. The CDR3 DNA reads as TGTGCCAGCTCACCGGACAGGCCAAACTATGGCTACACCTTC. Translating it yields CASSPDRPNYGYTF.

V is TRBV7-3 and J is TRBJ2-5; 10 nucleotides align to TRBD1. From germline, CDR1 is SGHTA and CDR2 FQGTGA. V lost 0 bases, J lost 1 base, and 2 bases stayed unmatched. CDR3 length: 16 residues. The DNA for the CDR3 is TGTGCCAGCAGCTTAACTGGACAGGGGGTCCAAGAGACCCAGTACTTC. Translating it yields CASSLTGQGVQETQYF. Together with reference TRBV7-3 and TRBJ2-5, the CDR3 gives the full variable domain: GAGVSQTPSNKVTEKGKYVELRCDPISGHTALYWYRQSLGQGPEFLIYFQGTGAADDSGLPNDRFFAVRPEGSVSTLKIQRTERGDSAVYLCASSLTGQGVQETQYFGPGTRLLVL.

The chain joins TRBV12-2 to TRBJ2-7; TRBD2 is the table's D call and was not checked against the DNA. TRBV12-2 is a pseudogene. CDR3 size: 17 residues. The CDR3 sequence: CASRLVVFSGRTYEQYF. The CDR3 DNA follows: TGTGCAAGTCGCTTAGTGGTGTTCAGCGGGAGAACTTACGAGCAGTACTTC.

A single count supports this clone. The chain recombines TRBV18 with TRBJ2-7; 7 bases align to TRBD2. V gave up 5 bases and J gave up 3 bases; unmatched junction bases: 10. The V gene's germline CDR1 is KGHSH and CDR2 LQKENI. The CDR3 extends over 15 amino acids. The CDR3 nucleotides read TGTGCCAGCTCAGAGACGGGAGGTATGGGCTACGAGCAGTACTTC. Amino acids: CASSETGGMGYEQYF.

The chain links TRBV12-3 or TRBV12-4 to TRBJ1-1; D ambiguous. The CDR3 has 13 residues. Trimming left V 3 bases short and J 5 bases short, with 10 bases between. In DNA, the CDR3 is TGTGCCAGCAGTTTCAACAGCGGGACTGAAGCTTTCTTT. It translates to CASSFNSGTEAFF.

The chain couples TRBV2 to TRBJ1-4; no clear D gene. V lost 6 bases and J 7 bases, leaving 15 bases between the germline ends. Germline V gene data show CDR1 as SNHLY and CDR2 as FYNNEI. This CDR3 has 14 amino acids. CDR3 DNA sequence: TGTGCCAGCAGCGCATATTTAGCCGGTGAAAAACTGTTTTTT. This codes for CASSAYLAGEKLFF.

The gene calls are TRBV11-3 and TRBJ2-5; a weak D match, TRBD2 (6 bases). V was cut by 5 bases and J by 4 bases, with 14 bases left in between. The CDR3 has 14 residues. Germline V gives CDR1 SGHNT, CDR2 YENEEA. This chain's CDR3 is CASSQVRGGETQYF. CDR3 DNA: TGTGCCAGCAGCCAAGTGCGGGGAGGAGAGACCCAGTACTTC. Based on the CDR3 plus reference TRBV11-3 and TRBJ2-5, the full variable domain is EAGVVQSPRYKIIEKKQPVAFWCNPISGHNTLYWYLQNLGQGPELLIRYENEEAVDDSQLPKDRFSAERLKGVDSTLKIQPAELGDSAVYLCASSQVRGGETQYFGPGTRLLVL.

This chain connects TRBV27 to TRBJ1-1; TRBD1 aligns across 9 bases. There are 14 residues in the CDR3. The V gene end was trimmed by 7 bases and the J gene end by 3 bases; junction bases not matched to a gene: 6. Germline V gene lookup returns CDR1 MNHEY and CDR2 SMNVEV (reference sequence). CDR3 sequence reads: CASKLTGGHTEAFF. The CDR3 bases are TGTGCCAGCAAGCTCACAGGGGGCCACACTGAAGCTTTCTTT.

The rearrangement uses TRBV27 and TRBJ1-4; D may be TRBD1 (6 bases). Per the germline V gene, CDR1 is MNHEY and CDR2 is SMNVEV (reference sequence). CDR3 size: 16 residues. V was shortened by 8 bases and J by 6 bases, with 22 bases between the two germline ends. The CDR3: CASGSSQTGWDEKLFF. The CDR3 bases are TGTGCCAGCGGCTCCTCCCAGACAGGTTGGGATGAAAAACTGTTTTTT.

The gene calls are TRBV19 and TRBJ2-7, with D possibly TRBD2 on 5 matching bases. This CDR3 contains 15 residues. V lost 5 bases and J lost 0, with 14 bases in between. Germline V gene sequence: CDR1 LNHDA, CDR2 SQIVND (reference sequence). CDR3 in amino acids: CASSPIWGDSYEQYF. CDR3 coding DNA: TGTGCCAGTAGTCCCATCTGGGGAGACTCCTACGAGCAGTACTTC.

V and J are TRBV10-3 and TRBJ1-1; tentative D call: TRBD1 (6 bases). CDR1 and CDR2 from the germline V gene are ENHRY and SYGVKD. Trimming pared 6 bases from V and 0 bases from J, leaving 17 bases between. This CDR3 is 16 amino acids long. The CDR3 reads CAISAGGAGVNTEAFF. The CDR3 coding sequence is TGTGCCATCAGCGCGGGGGGCGCGGGGGTGAACACTGAAGCTTTCTTT.

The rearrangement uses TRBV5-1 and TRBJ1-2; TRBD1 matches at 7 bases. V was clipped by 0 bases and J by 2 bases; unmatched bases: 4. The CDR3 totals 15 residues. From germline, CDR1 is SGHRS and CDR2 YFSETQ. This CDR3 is CASSLVLGQNYGYTF. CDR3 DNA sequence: TGCGCCAGCAGCTTGGTCTTGGGACAGAACTATGGCTACACCTTC.